This T cell receptor (beta chain) was recorded in a study of shared clonotypes between healthy human individuals. Study background: The study used three CD4 naive, three CD4 memory, two CD8 naive and one CD8 memory plate per donor.

The study, taken as a whole, reports: Non-shared clonotypes showed lower generation probabilities than clonotypes common to all four donors.

Donors comprised healthy HIV-negative adults lacking recent acute infections or vaccinations. CDR3 length: 16 residues. V lost 2 bases, J lost 3 bases, and 15 bases lay in between. Germline loops: CDR1 SGHVS, CDR2 FNYEAQ. Repertoires were generated with immunoSEQ multiplex PCR, while TCRdb's copy carries only in-frame clones and drops some. The table has roughly 2.2 million clones, 92% seen once; the top ten hold approximately 0.41%. Comments on this clone: What it recognizes is unknown.

The chain has TRBV7-6 and TRBJ2-3, with D tentatively TRBD1 or TRBD2 (5 bases each). The sample consisted of naive CD4+ T cells from PBMCs. Subset described: CD45RA+ positively selected. This sequence was found in a man between 18 and 29 years old in good health. Some clones in this sample may be carry-over from other donors' samples. The CDR3 coding sequence is TGTGCCAGCAGCTTAACGGTGGGGGTAGGAACAGATACGCAGTATTTT. This encodes CASSLTVGVGTDTQYF.